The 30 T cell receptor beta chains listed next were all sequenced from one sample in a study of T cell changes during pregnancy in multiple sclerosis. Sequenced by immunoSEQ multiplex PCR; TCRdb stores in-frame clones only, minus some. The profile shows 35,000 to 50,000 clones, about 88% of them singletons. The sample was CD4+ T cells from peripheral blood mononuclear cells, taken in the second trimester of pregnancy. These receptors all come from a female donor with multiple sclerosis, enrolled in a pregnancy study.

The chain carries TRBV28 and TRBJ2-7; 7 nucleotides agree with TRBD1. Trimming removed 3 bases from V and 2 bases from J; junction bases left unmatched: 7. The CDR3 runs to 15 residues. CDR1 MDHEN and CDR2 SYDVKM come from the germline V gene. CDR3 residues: CASSFKGAPPYEQYF. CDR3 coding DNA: TGTGCCAGCAGTTTTAAGGGGGCGCCTCCCTACGAGCAGTACTTC.

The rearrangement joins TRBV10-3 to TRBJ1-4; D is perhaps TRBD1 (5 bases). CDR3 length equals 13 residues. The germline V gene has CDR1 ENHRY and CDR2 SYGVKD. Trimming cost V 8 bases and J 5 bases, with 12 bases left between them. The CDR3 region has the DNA TGTGCCATCTCGGGGGGGTGGAATGAAAAACTGTTTTTT. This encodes CAISGGWNEKLFF.

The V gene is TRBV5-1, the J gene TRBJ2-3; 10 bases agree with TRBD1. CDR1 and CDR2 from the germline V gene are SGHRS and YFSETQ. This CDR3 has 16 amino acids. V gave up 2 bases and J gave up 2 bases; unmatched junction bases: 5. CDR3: CASSLPGTGATDTQYF. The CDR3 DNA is TGCGCCAGCAGCTTACCCGGGACAGGGGCCACAGATACGCAGTATTTT.

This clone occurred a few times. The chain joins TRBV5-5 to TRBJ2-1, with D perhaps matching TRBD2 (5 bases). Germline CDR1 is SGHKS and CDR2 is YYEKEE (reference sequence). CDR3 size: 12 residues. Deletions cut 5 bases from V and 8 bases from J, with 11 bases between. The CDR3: CASRLTGDEQFF. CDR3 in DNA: TGTGCCAGCAGGTTGACCGGGGATGAGCAGTTCTTC.

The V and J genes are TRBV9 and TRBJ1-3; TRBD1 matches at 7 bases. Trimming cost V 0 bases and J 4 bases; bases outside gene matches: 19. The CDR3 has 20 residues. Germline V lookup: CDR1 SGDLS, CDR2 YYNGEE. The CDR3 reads CASSVAPSTGPGSGGNTIYF. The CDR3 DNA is TGTGCCAGCAGCGTAGCTCCATCGACAGGGCCGGGTAGTGGAGGAAACACCATATATTTT.

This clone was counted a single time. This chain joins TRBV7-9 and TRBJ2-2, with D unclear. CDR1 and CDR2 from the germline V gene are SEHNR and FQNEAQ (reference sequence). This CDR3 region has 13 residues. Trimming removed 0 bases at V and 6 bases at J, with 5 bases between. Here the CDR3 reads CASSLAPSGELFF. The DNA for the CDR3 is TGTGCCAGCAGCTTAGCTCCGTCCGGGGAGCTGTTTTTT.

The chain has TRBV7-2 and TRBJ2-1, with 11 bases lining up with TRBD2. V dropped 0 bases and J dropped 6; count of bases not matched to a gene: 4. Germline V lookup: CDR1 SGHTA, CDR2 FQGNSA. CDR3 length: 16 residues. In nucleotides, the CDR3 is TGTGCCAGCAGCTTAGCCCCCGGGACTAGCGGCAATGAGCAGTTCTTC. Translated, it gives CASSLAPGTSGNEQFF.

The CDR3 sequence: CSVEHLLAGVRNEQFF. CDR3 sequence (DNA): TGCAGCGTTGAACACCTTCTAGCGGGAGTGCGTAATGAGCAGTTCTTC. The chain has TRBV29-1 and TRBJ2-1; TRBD2 matches 10 bases. V shed 2 bases, J shed 7 bases, and the junction held 11 bases outside the gene matches. CDR3 length: 16 amino acids. CDR1 and CDR2 (germline): SQVTM, ANQGSEA.

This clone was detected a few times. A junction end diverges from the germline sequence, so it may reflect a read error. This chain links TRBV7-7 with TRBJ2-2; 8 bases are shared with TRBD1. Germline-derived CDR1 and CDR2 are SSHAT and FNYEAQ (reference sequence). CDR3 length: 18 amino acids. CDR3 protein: CASSPVLTGTGYTGELFF. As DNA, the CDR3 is TGTGCTAGCAGCCCTGTTTTGACTGGGACAGGATACACCGGGGAGCTGTTTTTT.

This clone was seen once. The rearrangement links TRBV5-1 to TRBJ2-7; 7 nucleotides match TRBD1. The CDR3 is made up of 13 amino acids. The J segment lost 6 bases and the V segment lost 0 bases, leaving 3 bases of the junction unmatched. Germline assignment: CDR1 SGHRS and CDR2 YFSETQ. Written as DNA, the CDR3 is TGCGCCAGCAGCTTGGGACAGGGTGGCGAGCAGTACTTC. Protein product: CASSLGQGGEQYF.

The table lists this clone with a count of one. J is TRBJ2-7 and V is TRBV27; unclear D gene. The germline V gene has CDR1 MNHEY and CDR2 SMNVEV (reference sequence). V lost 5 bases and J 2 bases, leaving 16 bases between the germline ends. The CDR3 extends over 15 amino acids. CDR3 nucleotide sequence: TGTGCCAGCAGTGCCCTGACATTCCCCCCCTACGAGCAGTACTTC. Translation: CASSALTFPPYEQYF.

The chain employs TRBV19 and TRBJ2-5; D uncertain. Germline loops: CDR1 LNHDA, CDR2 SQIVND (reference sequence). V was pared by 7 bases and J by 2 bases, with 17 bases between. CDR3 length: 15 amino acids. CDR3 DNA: TGTGCCAGTACTCCGGCCCTGGGCAGGCAAGAGACCCAGTACTTC. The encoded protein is CASTPALGRQETQYF.

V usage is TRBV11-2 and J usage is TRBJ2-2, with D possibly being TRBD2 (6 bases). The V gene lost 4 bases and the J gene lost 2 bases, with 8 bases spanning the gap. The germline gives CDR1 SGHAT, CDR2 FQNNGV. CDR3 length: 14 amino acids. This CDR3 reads CASSWGVNTGELFF. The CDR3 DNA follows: TGTGCCAGCAGCTGGGGGGTAAACACCGGGGAGCTGTTTTTT.

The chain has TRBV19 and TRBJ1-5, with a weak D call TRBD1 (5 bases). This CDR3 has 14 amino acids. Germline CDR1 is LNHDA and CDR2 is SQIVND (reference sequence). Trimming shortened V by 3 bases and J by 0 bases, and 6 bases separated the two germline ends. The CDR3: CASSITGSNQPQHF. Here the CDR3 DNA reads TGTGCCAGTAGTATCACAGGTAGCAATCAGCCCCAGCATTTT.

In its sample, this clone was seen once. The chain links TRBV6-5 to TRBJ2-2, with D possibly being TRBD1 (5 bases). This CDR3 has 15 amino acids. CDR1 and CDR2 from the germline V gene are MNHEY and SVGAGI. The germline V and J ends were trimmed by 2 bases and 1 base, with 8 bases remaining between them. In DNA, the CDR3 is TGTGCCAGCAGTTACACAGGCCTGAACACCGGGGAGCTGTTTTTT. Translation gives CASSYTGLNTGELFF.

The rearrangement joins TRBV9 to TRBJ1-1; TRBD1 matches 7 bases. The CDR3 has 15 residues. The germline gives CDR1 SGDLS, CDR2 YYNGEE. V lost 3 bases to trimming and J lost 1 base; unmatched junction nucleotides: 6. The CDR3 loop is CASSATGATNTEAFF. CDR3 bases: TGTGCCAGCAGCGCCACAGGGGCCACGAACACTGAAGCTTTCTTT.

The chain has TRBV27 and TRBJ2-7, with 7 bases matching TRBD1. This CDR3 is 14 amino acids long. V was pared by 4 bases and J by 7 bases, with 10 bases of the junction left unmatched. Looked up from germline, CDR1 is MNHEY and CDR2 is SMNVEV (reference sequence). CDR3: CASSSSTGPREQYF. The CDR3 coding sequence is TGTGCCAGCAGTTCCTCGACAGGGCCAAGGGAGCAGTACTTC.

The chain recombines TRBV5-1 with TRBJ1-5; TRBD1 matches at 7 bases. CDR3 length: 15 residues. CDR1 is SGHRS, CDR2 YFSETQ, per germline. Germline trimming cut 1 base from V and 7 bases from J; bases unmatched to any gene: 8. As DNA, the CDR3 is TGCGCCAGCAGCTTGTCAGGGGGTAAGGGGCAGCCCCAGCATTTT. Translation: CASSLSGGKGQPQHF.

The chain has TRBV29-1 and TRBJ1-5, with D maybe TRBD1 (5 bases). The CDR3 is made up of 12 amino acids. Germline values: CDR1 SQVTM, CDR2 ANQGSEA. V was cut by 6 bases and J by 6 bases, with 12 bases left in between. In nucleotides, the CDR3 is TGCAGCGTGGGGGGGGAGAGTCAGCCCCAGCATTTT. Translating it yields CSVGGESQPQHF.

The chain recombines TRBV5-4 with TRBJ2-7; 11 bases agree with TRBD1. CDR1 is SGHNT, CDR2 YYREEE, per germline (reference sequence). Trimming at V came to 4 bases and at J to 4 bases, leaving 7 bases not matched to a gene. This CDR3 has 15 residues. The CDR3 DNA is TGTGCCAGCAGCACCCCGGGACAGGGGGTTTACGAGCAGTACTTC. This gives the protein CASSTPGQGVYEQYF.

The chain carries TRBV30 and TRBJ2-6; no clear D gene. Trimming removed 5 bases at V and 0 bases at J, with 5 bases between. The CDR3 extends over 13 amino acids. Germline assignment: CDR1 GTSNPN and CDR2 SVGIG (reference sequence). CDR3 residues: CAWLLSGANVLTF. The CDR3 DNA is TGTGCCTGGCTCCTCTCTGGGGCCAACGTCCTGACTTTC.

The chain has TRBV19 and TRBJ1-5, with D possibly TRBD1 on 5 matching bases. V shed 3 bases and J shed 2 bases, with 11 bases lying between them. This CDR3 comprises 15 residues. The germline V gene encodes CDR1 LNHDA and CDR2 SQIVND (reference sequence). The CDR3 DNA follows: TGTGCCAGTAGTATCAAGGCAGGGCGCAATCAGCCCCAGCATTTT. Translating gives CASSIKAGRNQPQHF. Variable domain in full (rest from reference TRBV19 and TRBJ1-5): DGGITQSPKYLFRKEGQNVTLSCEQNLNHDAMYWYRQDPGQGLRLIYYSQIVNDFQKGDIAEGYSVSREKKESFPLTVTSAQKNPTAFYLCASSIKAGRNQPQHFGDGTRLSIL.

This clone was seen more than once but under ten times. DNA of the CDR3: TGTGCCAGCAGCTTCGGGAGGCGACAGGGGCTATCAGCCCAGCATTTT. It encodes CASSFGRRQGLSAQHF. The V gene is TRBV7-2, the J gene TRBJ1-5, with 8 nucleotides matching TRBD1. The germline gives CDR1 SGHTA, CDR2 FQGNSA. Trimming at V came to 3 bases and at J to 11 bases, leaving 15 bases not matched to a gene. The CDR3 sequence is 16 residues long.

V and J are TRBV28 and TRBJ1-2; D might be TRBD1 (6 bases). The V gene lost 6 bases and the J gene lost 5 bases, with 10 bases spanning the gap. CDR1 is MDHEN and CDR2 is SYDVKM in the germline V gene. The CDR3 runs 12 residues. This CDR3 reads CASSGTKYGYTF. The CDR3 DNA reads TGTGCCAGCAGCGGGACAAAATATGGCTACACCTTC.

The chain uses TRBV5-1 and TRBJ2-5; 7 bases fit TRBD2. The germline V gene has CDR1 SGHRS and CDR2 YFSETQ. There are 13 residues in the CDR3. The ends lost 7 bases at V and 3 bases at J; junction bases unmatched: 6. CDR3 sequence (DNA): TGCGCCAGCGGGAGGGCCTCGGAAGAGACCCAGTACTTC. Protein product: CASGRASEETQYF. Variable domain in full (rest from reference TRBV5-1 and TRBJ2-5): KAGVTQTPRYLIKTRGQQVTLSCSPISGHRSVSWYQQTPGQGLQFLFEYFSETQRNKGNFPGRFSGRQFSNSRSEMNVSTLELGDSALYLCASGRASEETQYFGPGTRLLVL.

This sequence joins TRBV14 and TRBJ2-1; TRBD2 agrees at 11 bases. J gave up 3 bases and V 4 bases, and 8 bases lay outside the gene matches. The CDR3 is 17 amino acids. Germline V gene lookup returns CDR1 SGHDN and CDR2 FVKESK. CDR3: CASSPLGLADYYNEQFF. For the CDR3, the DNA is TGTGCCAGCAGCCCTCTGGGACTAGCGGATTACTACAATGAGCAGTTCTTC. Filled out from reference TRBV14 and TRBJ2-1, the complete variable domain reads EAGVTQFPSHSVIEKGQTVTLRCDPISGHDNLYWYRRVMGKEIKFLLHFVKESKQDESGMPNNRFLAERTGGTYSTLKVQPAELEDSGVYFCASSPLGLADYYNEQFFGPGTRLTVL.

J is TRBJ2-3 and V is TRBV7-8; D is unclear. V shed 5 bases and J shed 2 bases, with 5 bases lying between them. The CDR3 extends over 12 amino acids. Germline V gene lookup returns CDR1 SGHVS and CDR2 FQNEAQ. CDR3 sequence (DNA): TGTGCCAGCAGCACAAACACAGATACGCAGTATTTT. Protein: CASSTNTDTQYF. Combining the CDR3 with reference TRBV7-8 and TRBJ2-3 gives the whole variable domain GAGVSQSPRYKVAKRGQDVALRCDPISGHVSLFWYQQALGQGPEFLTYFQNEAQLDKSGLPSDRFFAERPEGSVSTLKIQRTQQEDSAVYLCASSTNTDTQYFGPGTRLTVL.

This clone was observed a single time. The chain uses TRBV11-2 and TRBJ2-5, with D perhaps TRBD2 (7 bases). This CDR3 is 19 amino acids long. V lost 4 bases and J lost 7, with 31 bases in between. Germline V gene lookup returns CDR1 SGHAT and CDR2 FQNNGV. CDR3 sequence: CASSWNTGITSDPRGTQYF. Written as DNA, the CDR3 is TGTGCCAGCAGCTGGAACACAGGGATAACTAGCGACCCCAGAGGGACCCAGTACTTC.

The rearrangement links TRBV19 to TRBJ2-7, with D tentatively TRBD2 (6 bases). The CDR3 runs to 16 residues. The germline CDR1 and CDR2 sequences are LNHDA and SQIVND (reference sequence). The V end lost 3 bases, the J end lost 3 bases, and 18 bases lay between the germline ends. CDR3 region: CASSIRREVSIYEQYF. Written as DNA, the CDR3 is TGTGCCAGTAGTATCCGGAGGGAGGTGTCTATCTACGAGCAGTACTTC. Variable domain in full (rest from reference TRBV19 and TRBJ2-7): DGGITQSPKYLFRKEGQNVTLSCEQNLNHDAMYWYRQDPGQGLRLIYYSQIVNDFQKGDIAEGYSVSREKKESFPLTVTSAQKNPTAFYLCASSIRREVSIYEQYFGPGTRLTVT.

In nucleotides, the CDR3 is TGTGCCAGCAGCCCCCGGGGAGCGGGAGATTCCTACGAGCAGTACTTC. Protein sequence: CASSPRGAGDSYEQYF. This chain uses TRBV7-6 with TRBJ2-7; TRBD2 agrees at 8 bases. With 5 bases clipped from V and 1 base from J, the junction kept 10 bases outside the gene matches. The CDR3 has 16 residues. The germline gives CDR1 SGHVS, CDR2 FNYEAQ.